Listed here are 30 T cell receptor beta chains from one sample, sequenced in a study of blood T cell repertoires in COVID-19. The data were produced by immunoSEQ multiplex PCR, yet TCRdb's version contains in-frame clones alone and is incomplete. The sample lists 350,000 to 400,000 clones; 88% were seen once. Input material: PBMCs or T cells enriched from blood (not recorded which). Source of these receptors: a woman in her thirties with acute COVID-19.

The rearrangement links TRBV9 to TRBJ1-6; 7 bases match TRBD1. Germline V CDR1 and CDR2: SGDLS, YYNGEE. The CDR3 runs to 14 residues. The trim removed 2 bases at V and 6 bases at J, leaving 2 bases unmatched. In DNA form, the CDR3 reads TGTGCCAGCAGCGTCCGGGACAGTAATTCACCCCTCCACTTT. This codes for CASSVRDSNSPLHF.

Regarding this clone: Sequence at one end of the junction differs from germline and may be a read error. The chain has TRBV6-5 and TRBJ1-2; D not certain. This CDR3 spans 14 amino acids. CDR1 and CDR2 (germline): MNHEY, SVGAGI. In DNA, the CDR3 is TGTGCCAGCAGTTACTCCGGAGCTAACTATGACTACACCTTC. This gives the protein CASSYSGANYDYTF.

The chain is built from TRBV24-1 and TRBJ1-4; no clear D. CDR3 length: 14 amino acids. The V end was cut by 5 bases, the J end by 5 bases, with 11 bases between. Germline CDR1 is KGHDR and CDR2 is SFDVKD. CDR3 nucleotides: TGTGCCACCAGTGCCGCGGCGGGGAATGAAAAACTGTTTTTT. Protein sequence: CATSAAAGNEKLFF.

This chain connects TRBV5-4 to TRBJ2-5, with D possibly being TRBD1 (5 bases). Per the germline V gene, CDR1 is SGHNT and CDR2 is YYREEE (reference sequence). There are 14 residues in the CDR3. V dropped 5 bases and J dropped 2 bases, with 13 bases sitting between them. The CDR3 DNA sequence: TGTGCCAGCAGTCCGGACAAGAAGCAAGAGACCCAGTACTTC. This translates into CASSPDKKQETQYF. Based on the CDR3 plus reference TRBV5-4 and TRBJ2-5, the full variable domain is ETGVTQSPTHLIKTRGQQVTLRCSSQSGHNTVSWYQQALGQGPQFIFQYYREEENGRGNFPPRFSGLQFPNYSSELNVNALELDDSALYLCASSPDKKQETQYFGPGTRLLVL.

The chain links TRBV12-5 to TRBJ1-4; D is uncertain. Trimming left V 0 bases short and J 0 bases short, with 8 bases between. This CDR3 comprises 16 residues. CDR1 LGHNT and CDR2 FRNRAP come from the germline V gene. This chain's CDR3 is CASGLVISATNEKLFF. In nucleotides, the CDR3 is TGTGCTAGTGGTTTGGTAATTAGTGCAACTAATGAAAAACTGTTTTTT.

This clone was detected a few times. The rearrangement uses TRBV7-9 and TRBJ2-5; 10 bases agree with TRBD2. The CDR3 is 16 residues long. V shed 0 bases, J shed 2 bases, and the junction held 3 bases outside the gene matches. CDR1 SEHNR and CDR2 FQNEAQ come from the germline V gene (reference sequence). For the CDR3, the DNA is TGTGCCAGCAGCTTAGCGGCTAGCGGGGGTCAAGAGACCCAGTACTTC. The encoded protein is CASSLAASGGQETQYF.

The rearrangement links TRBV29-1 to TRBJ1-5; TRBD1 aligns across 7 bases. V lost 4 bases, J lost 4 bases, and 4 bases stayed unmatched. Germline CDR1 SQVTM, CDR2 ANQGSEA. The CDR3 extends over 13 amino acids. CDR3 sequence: CSVGGTVNQPQHF. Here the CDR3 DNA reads TGCAGCGTTGGGGGGACAGTGAATCAGCCCCAGCATTTT.

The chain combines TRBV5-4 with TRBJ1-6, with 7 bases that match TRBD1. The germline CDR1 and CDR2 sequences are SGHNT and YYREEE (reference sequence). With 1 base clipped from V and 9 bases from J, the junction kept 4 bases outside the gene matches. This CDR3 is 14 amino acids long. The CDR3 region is CASSLTGEASPLHF. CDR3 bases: TGTGCCAGCAGCTTGACAGGGGAGGCTTCACCCCTCCACTTT.

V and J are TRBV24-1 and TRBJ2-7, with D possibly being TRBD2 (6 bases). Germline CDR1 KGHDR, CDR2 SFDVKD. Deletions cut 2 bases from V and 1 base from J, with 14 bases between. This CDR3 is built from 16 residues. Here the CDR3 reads CATSDSGGLASYEQYF. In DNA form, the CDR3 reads TGTGCCACCAGTGATTCTGGAGGGCTGGCGTCCTACGAGCAGTACTTC.

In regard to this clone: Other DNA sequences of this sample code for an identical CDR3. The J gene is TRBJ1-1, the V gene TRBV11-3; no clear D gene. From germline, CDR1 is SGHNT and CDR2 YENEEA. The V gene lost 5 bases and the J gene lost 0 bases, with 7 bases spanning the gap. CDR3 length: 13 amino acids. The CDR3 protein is CASSRGMNTEAFF. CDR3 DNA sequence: TGTGCCAGCAGCCGGGGTATGAACACTGAAGCTTTCTTT.

CDR3 DNA sequence: TGTGCCAGCAGTTACGCGGGGAGCTCCTACGAGCAGTACTTC. Protein: CASSYAGSSYEQYF. This sequence joins TRBV6-6 and TRBJ2-7; D might be TRBD2 (6 bases). CDR1 is MNHNY and CDR2 is SVGAGI in the germline V gene (reference sequence). The CDR3 runs to 14 residues. V lost 2 bases and J lost 0, with 8 bases in between.

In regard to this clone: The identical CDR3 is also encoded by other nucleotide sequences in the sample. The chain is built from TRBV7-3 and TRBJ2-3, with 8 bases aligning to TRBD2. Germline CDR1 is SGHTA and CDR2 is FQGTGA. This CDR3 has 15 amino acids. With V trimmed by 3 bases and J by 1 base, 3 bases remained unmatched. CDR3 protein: CASSLSSGGTDTQYF. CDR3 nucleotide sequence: TGTGCCAGCAGCTTGAGTAGCGGGGGCACAGATACGCAGTATTTT.

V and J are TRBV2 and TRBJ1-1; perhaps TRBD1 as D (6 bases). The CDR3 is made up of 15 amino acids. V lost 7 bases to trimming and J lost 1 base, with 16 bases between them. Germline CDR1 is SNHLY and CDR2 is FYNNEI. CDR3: CASTKRGRQNTEAFF. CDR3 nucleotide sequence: TGTGCCAGCACAAAAAGGGGGAGACAGAACACTGAAGCTTTCTTT.

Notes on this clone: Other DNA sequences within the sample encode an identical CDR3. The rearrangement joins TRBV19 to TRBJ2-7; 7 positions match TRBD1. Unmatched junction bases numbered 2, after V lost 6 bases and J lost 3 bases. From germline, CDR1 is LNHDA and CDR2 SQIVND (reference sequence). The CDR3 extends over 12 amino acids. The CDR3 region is CASSPGGYEQYF. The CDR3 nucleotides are TGTGCCAGTAGCCCAGGGGGCTACGAGCAGTACTTC.

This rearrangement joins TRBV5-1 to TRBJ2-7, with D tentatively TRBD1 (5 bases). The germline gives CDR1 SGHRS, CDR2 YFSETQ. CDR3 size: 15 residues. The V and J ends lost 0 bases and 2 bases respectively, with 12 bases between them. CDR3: CASSLALGLAYEQYF. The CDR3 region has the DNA TGCGCCAGCAGCTTGGCCCTGGGGCTAGCCTACGAGCAGTACTTC.

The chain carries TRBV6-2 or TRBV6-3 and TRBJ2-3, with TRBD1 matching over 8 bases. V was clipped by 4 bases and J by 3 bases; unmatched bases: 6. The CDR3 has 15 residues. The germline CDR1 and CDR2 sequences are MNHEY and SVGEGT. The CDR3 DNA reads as TGTGCCAGCAGTTTACAGGACAGGGTGACAGATACGCAGTATTTT. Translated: CASSLQDRVTDTQYF.

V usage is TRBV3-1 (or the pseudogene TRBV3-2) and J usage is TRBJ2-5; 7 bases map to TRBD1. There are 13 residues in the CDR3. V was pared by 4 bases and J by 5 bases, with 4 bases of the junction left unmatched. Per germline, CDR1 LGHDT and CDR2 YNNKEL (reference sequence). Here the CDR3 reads CASSLRGQETQYF. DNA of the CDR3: TGTGCCAGCAGCCTCCGGGGACAGGAGACCCAGTACTTC.

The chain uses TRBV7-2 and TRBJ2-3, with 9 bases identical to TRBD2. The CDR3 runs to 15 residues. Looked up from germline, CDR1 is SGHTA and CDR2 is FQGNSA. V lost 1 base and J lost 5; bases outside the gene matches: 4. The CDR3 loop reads CASSLGGGVLDTQYF. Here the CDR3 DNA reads TGTGCCAGCAGCTTAGGCGGGGGGGTTCTAGATACGCAGTATTTT.

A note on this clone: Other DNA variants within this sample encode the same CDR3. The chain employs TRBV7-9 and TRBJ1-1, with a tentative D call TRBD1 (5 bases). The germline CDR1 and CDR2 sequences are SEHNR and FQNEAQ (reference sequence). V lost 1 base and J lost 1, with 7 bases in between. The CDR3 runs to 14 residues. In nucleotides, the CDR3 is TGTGCCAGCAGCTTAGGTAGGGGGAACACTGAAGCTTTCTTT. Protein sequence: CASSLGRGNTEAFF.

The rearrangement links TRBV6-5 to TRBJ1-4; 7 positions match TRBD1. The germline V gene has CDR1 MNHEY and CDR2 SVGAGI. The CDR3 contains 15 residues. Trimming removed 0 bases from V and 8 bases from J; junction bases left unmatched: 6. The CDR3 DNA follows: TGTGCCAGCAGTTACTCCCACAGGGGTGACGAAAAACTGTTTTTT. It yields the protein CASSYSHRGDEKLFF.

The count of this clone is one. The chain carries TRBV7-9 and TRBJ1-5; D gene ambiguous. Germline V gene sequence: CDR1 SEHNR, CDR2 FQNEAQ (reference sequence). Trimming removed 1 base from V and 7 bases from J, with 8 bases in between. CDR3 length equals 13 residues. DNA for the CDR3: TGTGCCAGCAGCTTAGAGGAGAGCCAGCCCCAGCATTTT. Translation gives CASSLEESQPQHF.

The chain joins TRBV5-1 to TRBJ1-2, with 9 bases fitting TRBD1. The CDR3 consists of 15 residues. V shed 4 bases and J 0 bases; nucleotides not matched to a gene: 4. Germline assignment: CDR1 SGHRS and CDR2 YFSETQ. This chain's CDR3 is CASSMTGGANYGYTF. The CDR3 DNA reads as TGCGCCAGCAGCATGACAGGGGGTGCTAACTATGGCTACACCTTC. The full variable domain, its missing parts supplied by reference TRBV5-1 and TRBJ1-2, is KAGVTQTPRYLIKTRGQQVTLSCSPISGHRSVSWYQQTPGQGLQFLFEYFSETQRNKGNFPGRFSGRQFSNSRSEMNVSTLELGDSALYLCASSMTGGANYGYTFGSGTRLTVV.

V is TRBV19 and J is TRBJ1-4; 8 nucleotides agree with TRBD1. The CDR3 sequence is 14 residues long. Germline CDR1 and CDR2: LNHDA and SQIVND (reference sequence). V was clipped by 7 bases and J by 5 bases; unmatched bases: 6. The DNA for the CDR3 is TGTGCCAGTAAAAGGGACAGGAGGAATGAAAAACTGTTTTTT. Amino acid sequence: CASKRDRRNEKLFF.

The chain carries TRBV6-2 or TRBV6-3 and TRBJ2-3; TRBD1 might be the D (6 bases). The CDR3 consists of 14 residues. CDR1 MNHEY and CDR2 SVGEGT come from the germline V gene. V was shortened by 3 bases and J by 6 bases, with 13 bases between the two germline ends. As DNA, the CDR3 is TGTGCCAGCAGTTATAGGGGGTTGGCGGATACGCAGTATTTT. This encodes CASSYRGLADTQYF.

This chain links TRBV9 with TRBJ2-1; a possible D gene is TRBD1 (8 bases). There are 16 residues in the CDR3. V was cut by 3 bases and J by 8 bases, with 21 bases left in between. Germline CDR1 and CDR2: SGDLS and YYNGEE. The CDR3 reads CASSAGGAGGAYEQFF. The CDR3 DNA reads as TGTGCCAGCAGCGCTGGGGGGGCAGGGGGCGCTTATGAGCAGTTCTTC.

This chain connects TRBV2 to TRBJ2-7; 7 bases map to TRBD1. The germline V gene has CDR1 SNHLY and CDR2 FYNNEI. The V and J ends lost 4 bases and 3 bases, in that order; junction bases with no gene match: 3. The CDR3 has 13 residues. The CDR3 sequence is CASSVGDSYEQYF. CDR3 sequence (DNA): TGTGCCAGCAGTGTGGGGGACAGCTACGAGCAGTACTTC.

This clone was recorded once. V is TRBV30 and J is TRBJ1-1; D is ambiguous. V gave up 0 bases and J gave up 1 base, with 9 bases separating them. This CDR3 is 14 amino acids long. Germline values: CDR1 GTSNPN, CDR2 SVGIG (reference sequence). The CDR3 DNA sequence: TGTGCCTGGAGTGTACCTAAAAAGAACACTGAAGCTTTCTTT. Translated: CAWSVPKKNTEAFF.

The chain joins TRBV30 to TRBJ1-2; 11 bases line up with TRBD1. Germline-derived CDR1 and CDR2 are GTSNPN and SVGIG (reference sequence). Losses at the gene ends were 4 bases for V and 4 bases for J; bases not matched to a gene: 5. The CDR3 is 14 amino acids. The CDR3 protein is CAWMGQGGSYGYTF. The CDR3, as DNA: TGTGCCTGGATGGGACAGGGGGGCTCCTATGGCTACACCTTC.

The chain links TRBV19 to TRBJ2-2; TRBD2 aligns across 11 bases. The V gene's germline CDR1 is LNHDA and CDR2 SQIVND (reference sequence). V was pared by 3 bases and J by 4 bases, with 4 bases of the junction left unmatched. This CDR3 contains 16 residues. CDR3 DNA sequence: TGTGCCAGTAGTATTCAAGGACTAGCGGGCACCGGGGAGCTGTTTTTT. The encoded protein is CASSIQGLAGTGELFF.

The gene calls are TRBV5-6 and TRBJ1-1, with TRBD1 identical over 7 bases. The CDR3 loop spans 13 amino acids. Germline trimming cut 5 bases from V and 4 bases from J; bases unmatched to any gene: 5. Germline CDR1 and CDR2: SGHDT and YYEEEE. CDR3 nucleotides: TGTGCCAGCAGTTTAACAGGGGTCACTGAAGCTTTCTTT. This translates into CASSLTGVTEAFF.